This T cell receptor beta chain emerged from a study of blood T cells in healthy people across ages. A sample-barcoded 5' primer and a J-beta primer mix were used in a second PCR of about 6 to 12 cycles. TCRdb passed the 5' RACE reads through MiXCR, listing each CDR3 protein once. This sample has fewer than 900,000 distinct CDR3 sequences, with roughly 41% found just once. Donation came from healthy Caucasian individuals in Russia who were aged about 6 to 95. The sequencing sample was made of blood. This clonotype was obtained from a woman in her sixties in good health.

The DNA for the CDR3 is TGCGCCAGCAGCCAAGATAGGTACAGGGAGGTCACCGGGGAGCTGTTTTTT. Its protein is CASSQDRYREVTGELFF. V gene TRBV4-1 combines with J gene TRBJ2-2; possibly TRBD1 or TRBD2 for D (6 bases each). Per germline, CDR1 MGHRA and CDR2 YSYEKL. V lost 0 bases and J 4 bases, leaving 15 bases between the germline ends. The CDR3 length is 17 residues.